The sequence of this T cell receptor (beta chain) was determined in a study of a mutant IDH1 vaccine in newly diagnosed glioma. This clone was picked up a small number of times. What it binds is not known. Using immunoSEQ multiplex PCR, the repertoire was profiled, and TCRdb retains in-frame clones only, with some absent. This sample has about 46,000 clones; 85% to 95% occur once, and the top ten carry approximately 2.5%. The time point denotes: week 35, safety follow-up. In every dose of vaccine, 300 ug of mutant IDH1 20-mer peptide was given alongside topical imiquimod. At weeks 1, 3, 5, 7, 11, 15, 19 and 23, patients received a vaccination, eight in all. The specimen was PBMCs, collected from a glioma patient whose treatment included an IDH1 peptide vaccine. The sequence was obtained from a man between 45 and 60 years old with glioma.

The CDR3 sequence: CASSLALGELFF. The DNA of the CDR3 is TGTGCCAGCAGCTTAGCGCTCGGGGAGCTGTTTTTT. The V and J genes are TRBV7-2 and TRBJ2-2; D is undetermined. V lost 0 bases to trimming and J lost 7 bases, with 3 bases between them. This CDR3 has 12 amino acids. Germline lookup yields CDR1 SGHTA and CDR2 FQGNSA. Together with reference TRBV7-2 and TRBJ2-2, the CDR3 gives the full variable domain: GAGVSQSPSNKVTEKGKDVELRCDPISGHTALYWYRQSLGQGLEFLIYFQGNSAPDKSGLPSDRFSAERTGGSVSTLTIQRTQQEDSAVYLCASSLALGELFFGEGSRLTVL.